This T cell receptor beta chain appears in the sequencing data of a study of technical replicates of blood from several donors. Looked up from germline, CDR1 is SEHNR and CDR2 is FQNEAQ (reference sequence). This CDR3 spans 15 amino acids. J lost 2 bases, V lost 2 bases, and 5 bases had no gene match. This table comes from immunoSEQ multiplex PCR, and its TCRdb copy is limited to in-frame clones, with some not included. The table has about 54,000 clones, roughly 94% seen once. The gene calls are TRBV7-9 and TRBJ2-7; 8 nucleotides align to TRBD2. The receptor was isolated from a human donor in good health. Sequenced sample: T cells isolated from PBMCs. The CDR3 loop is CASSLLSGGPYEQYF. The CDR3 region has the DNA TGTGCCAGCAGCTTATTGAGCGGGGGTCCCTACGAGCAGTACTTC.